A selection of T cell receptor beta chains follows, all from one sample in a study of post-analysis software for immune sequencing data. TCRdb ran MiXCR on the PCR reads and lists one entry per CDR3 protein. The profile shows hundreds of thousands of distinct CDR3 sequences, less than 35% of them singletons. Sequenced material: blood. The receptor source for this set is a girl between 10 and 17 years old with multiple sclerosis. Both conserved end residues are trimmed from each CDR3.

TRBJ2-5 | TRBV20-1 | SARVGGSEKTQY
TRBJ2-5 | TRBV12-3/TRBV12-4 | ASNFRDGPGETQY
TRBJ2-4 | TRBV29-1 | SVEEDTINIQY
TRBJ1-1 | TRBV29-1 | SVWGSVDTEAF
TRBJ2-3 | TRBV12-5 | ASGSLSDTQY
TRBJ2-7 | TRBV5-1 | ASSIQGVYEQY
TRBJ1-1 | TRBV9 | ASSATGLSHTEAF
TRBJ2-6 | TRBV4-1 | ASSQEGINRGFFSGANVLT
TRBJ2-3 | TRBV12-3/TRBV12-4 | ASGGEGADTQY
TRBJ2-1 | TRBV4-3 | ASSQDSGTGVYNEQF
TRBJ1-2 | TRBV7-2 | ASSPGGTGGYGYT
TRBJ2-1 | TRBV5-1 | ASSKGQSYNEQF
TRBJ2-1 | TRBV4-1 | ASSQDPGGRDGPSDGQF
TRBJ1-2 | TRBV20-1 | SAREQGATGYT
TRBJ1-5 | TRBV6-2/TRBV6-3 | ASIEGPNQPQH
TRBJ2-2 | TRBV9 | ASSGGTGTGELF
TRBJ1-2 | TRBV5-4 | ASSPDGTYGYT
TRBJ2-3 | TRBV5-6 | ASSLVRGPDMTDTQY
TRBJ2-3 | TRBV2 | ATYREWTDTQY
TRBJ1-1 | TRBV5-1 | ASSLGQGTTEAF
TRBJ2-6 | TRBV11-2 | ASRKELAGILTGANVLT
TRBJ2-5 | TRBV10-2 | ASSDPGDRERGQY
TRBJ1-2 | TRBV27 | ASKGQAIDYGYT
TRBJ2-5 | TRBV7-9 | ASSSGLAGIQETQY